This TCR beta chain was sequenced during a study of blood T cell dynamics during melanoma immunotherapy. The overall study: First-line therapy was either pembrolizumab or nivolumab with ipilimumab for metastatic melanoma.

The time point denotes: pre-treatment baseline. One draw preceded checkpoint blockade; another followed its first cycle at week 3. The assay was immunoSEQ multiplex PCR, and TCRdb's table has in-frame clones only and misses some. The sample has 6,200 or so clones; approximately 88% are singletons. Germline V lookup: CDR1 GTSNPN, CDR2 SVGIG (reference sequence). CDR3 length equals 13 residues. Trimming left V 4 bases short and J 0 bases short, with 9 bases between. Sequenced material: blood, taken from a patient treated with checkpoint blockade. The rearrangement links TRBV30 to TRBJ1-2; no definite D call. The receptor was derived from a human donor with melanoma. Some clones in this sample may be carry-over from other donors' samples. The CDR3 is CAWMVEANYGYTF. CDR3 nucleotides: TGTGCCTGGATGGTCGAGGCTAACTATGGCTACACCTTC.